This TCR beta chain was sequenced during a study of T cells expressing NK-cell markers (dated by TCRdb to 2019 to 2021). Regarding the study in general: In sorted CD3+CD56+NKG2C+, CD3+CD56+NKG2C- and CD3+CD56-NKG2C+ T-cell subsets from several donors, TCR beta-chain repertoires were profiled. Of the eight sequenced donors, seven were found to be HCMV-seropositive and one was found to be HCMV-seronegative. The study sequenced eight donors, all healthy volunteers chosen at random: three men and five women. Sequencing of the libraries produced 2 x 150 bp reads on Illumina HiSeq 2000/2500, MiSeq or NextSeq. The study at large found these results: It remained unclear whether the expanded NKG2C-expressing T cell clones were specific for HCMV antigens. Those dominant clonotypes were again the most abundant among CD3+CD56-NKG2C+ cells in a handful of donors, at about 25-65%. In six donors, the dominant CD3+CD56+NKG2C+ clonotypes were found to rank among the top 10 CD8+ clonotypes and to make up 1.0-7.0% of CD8+ T cells.

With respect to this clonotype: It has no known antigen specificity.

Data came from an Illumina HiSeq 2000. The TCR beta cDNA libraries were made using 5'RACE template switching, a step that added both a universal primer site and unique molecular identifiers. cDNA synthesis was primed from the TCR beta constant segment and was followed by two successive PCR amplification steps. The paper's data handling went like this. MIGEC was used to demultiplex reads and group reads by UMI, and MiTCR was used to assemble and quantify clonotypes. To exclude erroneous sequences, any TCR cDNA sequence not supported by at least two reads was discarded. The tcR package was used for downstream repertoire analysis, and clonotypes were matched across fractions by CDR3 nucleotide sequence plus V segment. VDJmatch was used to annotate antigen specificity against VDJdb, with one amino acid substitution in CDR3 allowed. The reads went through TCRdb reprocessing, and each CDR3 protein sequence gets one entry with no DNA. The V and J calls and clone size are TCRdb's, not the authors'. The record for this sample contains around 260,000 distinct CDR3 sequences. About 4% of the sample comes from the top ten.

The CDR3 runs 14 amino acids, cysteine and phenylalanine included. The DNA is unrecorded. To determine HCMV serostatus, a commercial ELISA kit was used to detect HCMV-specific IgG in serum. Peripheral blood mononuclear cells were isolated from blood by Ficoll density gradient centrifugation. The sample comprised blood T cells: a sorted CD56 or NKG2C T cell subset, CD4+ or CD8+ T cells, or bulk PBMC T cells (not recorded which). This receptor was identified in a woman aged 18-69 years in good health. The chain employs TRBV12-3 or TRBV12-4 and TRBJ2-3; checking the TCRdb D call of TRBD2 is not possible without DNA. The CDR3 protein: CASSPSGDADTQYF.